The 27 T cell receptor beta chains below come from one sample, sequenced in a study of neurological immune-mediated disorders. MiXCR, run by TCRdb on the 5' RACE reads, gives a single entry per CDR3 protein. The data show tens of thousands of distinct CDR3 sequences, with about 9.4% seen just once and more than 1.5% held by the top ten. Sequenced input: PBMCs. The receptors were gathered from a man aged 35 to 55 in good health.

This clonotype has a count of ten or more. The chain recombines TRBV28 with TRBJ2-7, with 7 positions matching TRBD2. The trim removed 2 bases at V and 0 bases at J, leaving 10 bases unmatched. This CDR3 is built from 17 residues. Germline V gene sequence: CDR1 MDHEN, CDR2 SYDVKM. The CDR3 spells CASSLPIAGPSSYEQYF. The CDR3 DNA sequence: TGTGCCAGCAGTTTACCCATAGCGGGTCCTAGCTCCTACGAGCAGTACTTC.

This clonotype was detected ten times or more. The gene calls are TRBV5-1 and TRBJ2-7, with a weak D call TRBD1 (5 bases). CDR3 length equals 14 residues. Per germline, CDR1 SGHRS and CDR2 YFSETQ. Trimming removed 6 bases from V and 7 bases from J, with 20 bases in between. The CDR3 sequence is CASTTIQGSEEQYF. The CDR3 coding sequence is TGCGCCAGCACCACTATCCAGGGATCGGAAGAGCAGTACTTC. The full variable domain, its missing parts supplied by reference TRBV5-1 and TRBJ2-7, is KAGVTQTPRYLIKTRGQQVTLSCSPISGHRSVSWYQQTPGQGLQFLFEYFSETQRNKGNFPGRFSGRQFSNSRSEMNVSTLELGDSALYLCASTTIQGSEEQYFGPGTRLTVT.

At least ten counts were recorded for this clonotype. The rearrangement joins TRBV27 to TRBJ2-7, with 12 nucleotides matching TRBD2. Germline V gene lookup returns CDR1 MNHEY and CDR2 SMNVEV (reference sequence). The length of the CDR3 is 15 residues. The junction had 6 bases not matched to a gene; V was cut back by 8 bases and J by 1 base. CDR3 coding DNA: TGTGCCAGCGGCGATGGACTAGCGGGATCCTACGAGCAGTACTTC. Its protein product is CASGDGLAGSYEQYF.

In its sample, this clonotype was seen a few times. The chain recombines TRBV27 with TRBJ1-6; TRBD1 is a possible D gene (5 bases). The length of the CDR3 is 16 residues. V was cut by 6 bases and J by 9 bases, with 21 bases left in between. Germline-derived CDR1 and CDR2 are MNHEY and SMNVEV (reference sequence). The CDR3 nucleotides are TGTGCCAGCAGGGTACCCGACAGCCACGGGGGTTCACCCCTCCACTTT. Translated, it gives CASRVPDSHGGSPLHF.

This clonotype was picked up many times. This chain links TRBV5-1 with TRBJ1-1; possibly TRBD1 for D (6 bases). The length of the CDR3 is 15 residues. With 7 bases removed from V and 0 bases from J, the gap between germline ends came to 16 bases. Germline CDR1 is SGHRS and CDR2 is YFSETQ. The CDR3 region has the DNA TGCGCCAGCGGCGGGGAGGGGGGCATGAACACTGAAGCTTTCTTT. Protein product: CASGGEGGMNTEAFF.

The sample holds many counts of this clonotype. V usage is TRBV29-1 and J usage is TRBJ1-1; unclear D gene. There are 12 residues in the CDR3. The germline gives CDR1 SQVTM, CDR2 ANQGSEA. Trimming cost V 3 bases and J 3 bases, with 8 bases left between them. The chain's CDR3 is CSVDVVYTEAFF. CDR3 nucleotides: TGCAGCGTTGACGTAGTCTACACTGAAGCTTTCTTT.

This clonotype has at least ten counts. This chain connects TRBV29-1 to TRBJ2-1; TRBD2 matches at 12 bases. V lost 6 bases, J lost 8 bases, and 8 bases stayed unmatched. Germline V gives CDR1 SQVTM, CDR2 ANQGSEA. The CDR3 spans 14 residues. The CDR3 coding sequence is TGCAGCGTGGAAACTAGCGGGAGGAACGATGAGCAGTTCTTC. Translated, it gives CSVETSGRNDEQFF.

Many counts were recorded for this clonotype. The chain recombines TRBV6-6 with TRBJ2-7; 7 bases are a match to TRBD1. V lost 5 bases to trimming and J lost 4 bases; unmatched junction nucleotides: 23. CDR1 and CDR2 from the germline V gene are MNHNY and SVGAGI (reference sequence). The CDR3 runs 19 residues. The CDR3 reads CASSQSQGDRSYHAYEQYF. DNA for the CDR3: TGTGCCAGCAGTCAGTCCCAGGGGGACCGATCATATCACGCTTACGAGCAGTACTTC.

This clonotype has ten or more counts. This chain uses TRBV2 with TRBJ2-5; 8 nucleotides agree with TRBD2. V trimming: 7 bases; J trimming: 5 bases; junction bases outside the gene matches: 12. There are 15 residues in the CDR3. From germline, CDR1 is SNHLY and CDR2 FYNNEI. CDR3 sequence (DNA): TGTGCCAGCAATGGGCGGGGGGCCACTGGGGAGACCCAGTACTTC. Translated, it gives CASNGRGATGETQYF.

This clonotype has a count of ten or more. This sequence joins TRBV29-1 and TRBJ2-2, with D possibly being TRBD1 (5 bases). The CDR3 spans 12 residues. Trimming removed 5 bases at V and 7 bases at J, with 11 bases between. Germline-derived CDR1 and CDR2 are SQVTM and ANQGSEA. For the CDR3, the DNA is TGCAGCGTTAGGGGCACGGGCGGGGAGCTGTTTTTT. Translated: CSVRGTGGELFF.

This clonotype was observed at least ten times. The chain carries TRBV20-1 and TRBJ2-3; TRBD2 aligns across 7 bases. Germline V CDR1 and CDR2: DFQATT, SNEGSKA (reference sequence). The length of the CDR3 is 14 residues. V dropped 2 bases and J dropped 0; count of bases not matched to a gene: 2. The CDR3 sequence: CSARRLASTDTQYF. Here the CDR3 DNA reads TGCAGTGCTAGAAGACTAGCAAGCACAGATACGCAGTATTTT.

Ten or more counts support this clonotype. This chain connects TRBV20-1 to TRBJ2-2; TRBD2 agrees at 8 bases. Germline assignment: CDR1 DFQATT and CDR2 SNEGSKA (reference sequence). The CDR3 has 14 amino acids. V shed 4 bases and J 4 bases; nucleotides not matched to a gene: 5. The CDR3 DNA sequence: TGCAGTGCTACCCGGGGGGGCGTCACCGGGGAGCTGTTTTTT. It is translated as CSATRGGVTGELFF.

This clonotype was found many times. The chain uses TRBV29-1 and TRBJ2-1; D may be TRBD1 (5 bases). CDR1 SQVTM and CDR2 ANQGSEA come from the germline V gene. Trimming removed 4 bases at V and 4 bases at J, with 8 bases between. The CDR3 totals 12 residues. CDR3 coding DNA: TGCAGCGTTGGGGGCCCATACAATGAGCAGTTCTTC. Protein: CSVGGPYNEQFF.

This clonotype was detected many times. This chain uses TRBV7-3 with TRBJ2-2, with D perhaps being TRBD1 or TRBD2 (5 bases each). V was cut by 1 base and J by 5 bases, with 17 bases left in between. Germline CDR1 is SGHTA and CDR2 is FQGTGA. The length of the CDR3 is 17 residues. The DNA for the CDR3 is TGTGCCAGCAGCTTAATTGGGGCAGGGCCGGGGACCGGGGAGCTGTTTTTT. It yields the protein CASSLIGAGPGTGELFF.

This clonotype was observed many times. V gene TRBV5-1 combines with J gene TRBJ2-6; a weak D match, TRBD1 (6 bases). Trimming left V 2 bases short and J 0 bases short, with 12 bases between. This CDR3 is built from 17 residues. The germline CDR1 and CDR2 sequences are SGHRS and YFSETQ. CDR3 region: CASSLGGIDSGANVLTF. DNA for the CDR3: TGCGCCAGCAGCTTAGGGGGAATTGACTCTGGGGCCAACGTCCTGACTTTC. The full variable domain, in which reference TRBV5-1 and TRBJ2-6 provide the parts outside the CDR3, is KAGVTQTPRYLIKTRGQQVTLSCSPISGHRSVSWYQQTPGQGLQFLFEYFSETQRNKGNFPGRFSGRQFSNSRSEMNVSTLELGDSALYLCASSLGGIDSGANVLTFGAGSRLTVL.

This clonotype occurred many times. This chain connects TRBV11-2 to TRBJ2-7; D gene unclear. This CDR3 has 12 amino acids. CDR1 and CDR2 from the germline V gene are SGHAT and FQNNGV. V gave up 0 bases and J gave up 5 bases, with 5 bases separating them. In DNA form, the CDR3 reads TGTGCCAGCAGCTTAGATCTGCACGAGCAGTACTTC. Residues: CASSLDLHEQYF. The whole variable domain, remainder taken from reference TRBV11-2 and TRBJ2-7, is EAGVAQSPRYKIIEKRQSVAFWCNPISGHATLYWYQQILGQGPKLLIQFQNNGVVDDSQLPKDRFSAERLKGVDSTLKIQPAKLEDSAVYLCASSLDLHEQYFGPGTRLTVT.

There are many counts of this clonotype. The J gene is TRBJ1-1, the V gene TRBV20-1; a possible D gene is TRBD1 (6 bases). Trimming cost V 4 bases and J 4 bases, with 28 bases left between them. CDR3 length equals 18 residues. Germline assignment: CDR1 DFQATT and CDR2 SNEGSKA (reference sequence). Here the CDR3 DNA reads TGCAGTGCTAAGGGGGGGGGGACAAATTTAATTGTCGGCACTGAAGCTTTCTTT. It codes for CSAKGGGTNLIVGTEAFF.

A note on this clonotype: The junction shows a germline mismatch at one end, possibly a read error. The CDR3 reads CASSGGLVYEKFF. CDR3 coding DNA: TGTGCCAGCAGCGGGGGACTAGTTTATGAGAAGTTCTTT. J is TRBJ2-1 and V is TRBV5-6, with TRBD2 matching 8 bases. Per germline, CDR1 SGHDT and CDR2 YYEEEE. The CDR3 consists of 13 residues.

This clonotype was seen at least ten times. The rearrangement links TRBV5-1 to TRBJ2-7, with TRBD2 identical over 12 bases. The CDR3 has 16 residues. V lost 4 bases, J lost 3 bases, and 8 bases stayed unmatched. Germline V gives CDR1 SGHRS, CDR2 YFSETQ. CDR3 coding DNA: TGCGCCAGCAGCCCCCGGACTAGCGGGAATGTCTACGAGCAGTACTTC. Its translation is CASSPRTSGNVYEQYF.

This clonotype was detected many times. The chain links TRBV27 to TRBJ2-6; D is ambiguous. The V gene's germline CDR1 is MNHEY and CDR2 SMNVEV (reference sequence). Trimming cost V 4 bases and J 0 bases, with 19 bases left between them. The length of the CDR3 is 19 residues. The CDR3 sequence is CASSSGPIPYPSGANVLTF. In nucleotides, the CDR3 is TGTGCCAGCAGTTCCGGACCGATCCCTTACCCCTCTGGGGCCAACGTCCTGACTTTC.

This clonotype was counted ten times or more. The V call is TRBV5-1, the J call TRBJ1-1, with D perhaps matching TRBD1 (5 bases). Trimming left V 5 bases short and J 4 bases short, with 15 bases between. The length of the CDR3 is 14 residues. Germline V gene sequence: CDR1 SGHRS, CDR2 YFSETQ. In DNA, the CDR3 is TGCGCCAGCAGAGTTTCAGGGTTCAGCACTGAAGCTTTCTTT. It translates to CASRVSGFSTEAFF.

Comments on this clonotype: At one boundary the junction diverges from the germline segment, which might be a read error. The rearrangement uses TRBV12-3 or TRBV12-4 and TRBJ1-1; 9 positions agree with TRBD1. The CDR3 length is 13 residues. The CDR3 loop reads CASGQGSQTEGFF. In DNA, the CDR3 is TGTGCCAGCGGACAGGGGAGTCAAACTGAAGGTTTCTTT.

This clonotype was observed a few times. The V call is TRBV20-1, the J call TRBJ2-7; maybe TRBD2 (6 bases). CDR1 DFQATT and CDR2 SNEGSKA come from the germline V gene (reference sequence). CDR3 size: 18 residues. Deletions cut 0 bases from V and 0 bases from J, with 21 bases between. CDR3 coding DNA: TGCAGTGCTAGAGATCAGGCCAGCGGGTCCAGGAGCTCCTACGAGCAGTACTTC. It encodes CSARDQASGSRSSYEQYF.

With regard to this clonotype: Given a much more abundant clone one base away, this may be a read error. V and J are TRBV15 and TRBJ1-5, with D possibly matching TRBD1 (6 bases). Germline V lookup: CDR1 LNHNV, CDR2 YYDKDF (reference sequence). The CDR3 consists of 15 residues. CDR3 protein: CATSDRSYSNKPQHF. The CDR3 nucleotides are TGTGCCACCTCCGACAGGTCTTATAGCAATAAGCCCCAGCATTTT.

The sample holds many counts of this clonotype. This chain links TRBV19 with TRBJ1-2, with 7 bases matching TRBD1. Trimming took 5 bases from V and 4 from J; bases not matched to a gene: 4. CDR1 is LNHDA, CDR2 SQIVND, per germline (reference sequence). There are 13 residues in the CDR3. The CDR3 here is CASSATGTYGYTF. CDR3 DNA sequence: TGTGCCAGTAGTGCGACAGGGACCTATGGCTACACCTTC.

This clonotype occurred many times. The V and J genes are TRBV20-1 and TRBJ2-1, with a tentative D call TRBD2 (6 bases). The germline V gene encodes CDR1 DFQATT and CDR2 SNEGSKA (reference sequence). V dropped 1 base and J dropped 4 bases, with 17 bases sitting between them. CDR3 size: 16 residues. The CDR3 nucleotides read TGCAGTGCTAGAGGGGCGGGATCGACGAATTACAATGAGCAGTTCTTC. It codes for CSARGAGSTNYNEQFF.

This clonotype has a count of ten or more. The CDR3 here is CASSLRVGENGELFF. DNA for the CDR3: TGTGCCAGCAGTCTTCGGGTGGGGGAGAACGGGGAGCTGTTTTTT. The chain combines TRBV12-3 or TRBV12-4 with TRBJ2-2; D may match TRBD1 or TRBD2 (5 bases each). Trimming stripped 5 bases from V and 7 bases from J, with 17 bases between. This CDR3 contains 15 residues.